What follows describes a single T cell receptor (beta chain). This receptor's antigen is unknown. One base away there is no much larger clone; base qualities are not given. This sample was sequenced with an Illumina HiSeq 2500. Quantitative 5'-RACE with molecular barcodes was used to prepare TCR beta libraries. The study's own analysis went as follows. Disease-linked TCR variants were identified with a new computational method built on a probabilistic model of VDJ rearrangement. In-frame beta chains were kept once TCRdb had trimmed the public reads at Q25 with fastp and called clones with MiXCR. When rows share a CDR3 protein, they turn into one entry using the most common DNA and genes. These V and J calls originate from TCRdb's pipeline instead of the authors' own analysis. The sample data list 800,000 to 900,000 distinct CDR3 sequences, and roughly 10% of these were observed just once. The ten largest clonotypes hold more than 0.5% of the sample.

The data originate from a study of CD8 T cells in ankylosing spondylitis (dated by TCRdb to 2015 to 2018). Regarding the study in general: To find TCR variants linked to disease, the study profiled T cell receptor beta repertoires in ankylosing spondylitis patients and healthy donors. The whole study cohort included some 100 healthy donors and over 20 ankylosing spondylitis patients. Samples of peripheral blood were taken, and for ankylosing spondylitis patients, synovial fluid was collected as well. Results and caveats for the whole study, not just this receptor: The disease-linked clones were reported to be significantly enriched in matched synovial fluid samples from ankylosing spondylitis patients. A TCR beta motif made up of several highly homologous amino acid variants appeared to be characteristic of blood from ankylosing spondylitis patients. Some motif variants had previously been reported in the synovial fluid and blood of reactive arthritis patients, which suggests shared mechanisms of disease initiation. In peripheral blood, the disease-linked clones were found at relatively low frequencies and had a CD8+ phenotype.

The TCR sequence derives from a male donor with ankylosing spondylitis. Material: blood, either unsorted or a sorted T cell fraction (not recorded which).

The DNA reads as follows: TGCAGTGCTAGAAAGCAGGGCACAGATACGCAGTATTTT. It is translated as CSARKQGTDTQYF. Rearrangement joined TRBV20-1 to TRBJ2-3; the D gene remains uncertain. The germline V gene (reference sequence) specifies DFQATT as CDR1 and SNEGSKA as CDR2. The V end loses 2 bases and the J end loses 1 base, and a stretch of 7 bases separates them. Counted from cysteine to phenylalanine, this CDR3 has 13 amino acids. Just CDR3 DNA is preserved here, 39 bases in frame from base 1.